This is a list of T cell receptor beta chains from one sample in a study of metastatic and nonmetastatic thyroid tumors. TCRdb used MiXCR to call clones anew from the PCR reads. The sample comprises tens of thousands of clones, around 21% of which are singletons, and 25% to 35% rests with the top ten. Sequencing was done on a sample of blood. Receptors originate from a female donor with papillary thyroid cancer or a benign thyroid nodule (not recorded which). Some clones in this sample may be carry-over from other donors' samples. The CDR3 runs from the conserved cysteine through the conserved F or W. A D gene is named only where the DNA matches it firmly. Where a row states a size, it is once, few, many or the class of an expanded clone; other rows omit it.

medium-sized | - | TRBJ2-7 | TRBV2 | TGTGCCAGCAGTGAAGAAGACTGGTCCTACGAGCAGTACTTC | CASSEEDWSYEQYF
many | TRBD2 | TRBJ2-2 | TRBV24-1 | TGTGCCACCAGTGATTTGCCAGGGAGGACTAGCAACACCGGGGAGCTGTTTTTT | CATSDLPGRTSNTGELFF
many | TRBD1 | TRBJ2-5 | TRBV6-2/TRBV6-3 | TGTGCCAGCAGTAAGCCGGGACAGGGGATGCAAGAGACCCAGTACTTC | CASSKPGQGMQETQYF
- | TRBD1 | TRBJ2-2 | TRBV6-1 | TGTGCCAGCAGTGAAGGACAGGGGTTCACCGGGGAGCTGTTTTTT | CASSEGQGFTGELFF
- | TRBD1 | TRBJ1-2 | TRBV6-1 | TGTGCCAGCGGGACAGGGAACTATGGCTACACCTTC | CASGTGNYGYTF
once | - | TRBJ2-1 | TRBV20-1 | TGCAGTGCTAGTCCGGGACTCTACTACAATGAGCAGTTCTTC | CSASPGLYYNEQFF
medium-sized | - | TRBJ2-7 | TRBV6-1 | TGTGCCAGCAGGGGGTCGGGCACCGAGCAGTACTTC | CASRGSGTEQYF
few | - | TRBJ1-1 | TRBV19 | TGTGCCAGTAGTATTGATACTGAAGCTTTCTTT | CASSIDTEAFF
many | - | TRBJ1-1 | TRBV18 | TGTGCCAGCTCACCACCTTCAGGGTCCGGCACTGAAGCTTTCTTT | CASSPPSGSGTEAFF
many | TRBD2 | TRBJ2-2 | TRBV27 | TGTGCCAGCAGTCCGCTAGCGGAGAGGAACACCGGGGAGCTGTTTTTT | CASSPLAERNTGELFF
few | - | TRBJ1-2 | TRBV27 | TGTGCCAGCAGTCCTACAGGGTACTATGGCTACACCTTC | CASSPTGYYGYTF
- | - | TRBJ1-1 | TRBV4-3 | TGCGCCAGCAGCCTTCCCTGGGGCACTGAAGCTTTCTTT | CASSLPWGTEAFF
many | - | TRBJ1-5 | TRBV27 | TGTGCCAGCAGTCCCACCTTTAGGGGAGCGGAGCCCCAGCATTTT | CASSPTFRGAEPQHF
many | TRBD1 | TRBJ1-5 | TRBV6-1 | TGTGCCAGCCTCGACGGGACAGGTGGTAATCAGCCCCAGCATTTT | CASLDGTGGNQPQHF
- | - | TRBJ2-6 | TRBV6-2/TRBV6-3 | TGTGCCAGCAGTCCCCGACTGCGGTGGTTGCTTAGCTCTCGGGCCAACGTCCTGACTTTC | CASSPRLRWLLSSRANVLTF
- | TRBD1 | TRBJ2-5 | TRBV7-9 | TGTGCCAGCAGCAACCGGGACAGGGGTGTTTTCGAGACCCAGTACTTC | CASSNRDRGVFETQYF
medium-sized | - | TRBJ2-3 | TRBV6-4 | TGTGCCAGCAGTGACAGGGGTAGCACAGATACGCAGTATTTT | CASSDRGSTDTQYF
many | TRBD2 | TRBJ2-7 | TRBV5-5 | TGTGCCAGCAGCCCACGGGGGGGAGGCGACGAGCAGTACTTC | CASSPRGGGDEQYF
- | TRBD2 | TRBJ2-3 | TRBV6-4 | TGTGCCAGCAGTTACGGAGCGGGAGCCACATATACGCAGTATTTT | CASSYGAGATYTQYF
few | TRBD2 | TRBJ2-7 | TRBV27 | TGTGCCACTCACAATAGCGGGAGCTCCTACGAGCAGTACTTC | CATHNSGSSYEQYF
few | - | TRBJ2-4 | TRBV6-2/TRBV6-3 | TGTGCCAGCAGTTACTCGATCAACCCTTCTGGCATTCAGTACTTC | CASSYSINPSGIQYF
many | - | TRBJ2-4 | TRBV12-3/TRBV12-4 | TGTGCCAGCAGTCTCAGGGCCGTAGCCAAAAACATTCAGTACTTC | CASSLRAVAKNIQYF
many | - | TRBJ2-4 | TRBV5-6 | TGTGCCAGCAGCTTGGCAGGGGTCAAAAACATTCAGTACTTC | CASSLAGVKNIQYF
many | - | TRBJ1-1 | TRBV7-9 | TGTGCCAGCAGCTTAATAGAAACCGAAGCTTTCTTT | CASSLIETEAFF
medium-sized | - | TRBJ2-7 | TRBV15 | TGTGCCACCAGCAGAGACCCGGGAGCAGGCTACGAGCAGTACTTC | CATSRDPGAGYEQYF
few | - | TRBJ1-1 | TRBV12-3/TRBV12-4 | TGTGCCAGCAGTTTGGGGGTGATTGAAGCTTTCTTT | CASSLGVIEAFF
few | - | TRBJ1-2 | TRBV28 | TGTGCCAGCAGTCCGGGAGGGGGTTATAATGGCTACACCTTC | CASSPGGGYNGYTF
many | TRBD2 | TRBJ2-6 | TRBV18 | TGTGCCAGCTCAAGGACAGGGGGCACTAGCGGGAGGGCCTCTGGGGCCAACGTCCTGACTTTC | CASSRTGGTSGRASGANVLTF
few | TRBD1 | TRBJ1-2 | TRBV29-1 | TGCAGCGTTGATGGGGAGGGACAGGGGGCCTATGGCTACACCTTC | CSVDGEGQGAYGYTF
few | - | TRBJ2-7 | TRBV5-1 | TGCGCCAGCAGCCTTCCCCGGCTGCCAGGTCTACGAACCTACGAGCAGTACTTC | CASSLPRLPGLRTYEQYF
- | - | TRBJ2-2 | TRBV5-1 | TGCGCCAGCAGCTTGAACGGGGAGCTGTTTTTT | CASSLNGELFF
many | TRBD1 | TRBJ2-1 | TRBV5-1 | TGCGCCAGCGGGGACAGGCCACGCAATGAGCAGTTCTTC | CASGDRPRNEQFF
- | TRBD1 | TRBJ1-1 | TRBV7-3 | TGTGCCAGCAGTCCCAATCAGGGGGCTGAGACTGAAGCTTTCTTT | CASSPNQGAETEAFF
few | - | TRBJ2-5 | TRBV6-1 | TGTGCCAGCAGTACGGACTGGGCAACGGGGACCCAGTACTTC | CASSTDWATGTQYF
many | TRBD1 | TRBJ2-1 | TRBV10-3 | TGTGCCATCACGAGACAGGGGACCGACAATGAGCAGTTCTTC | CAITRQGTDNEQFF
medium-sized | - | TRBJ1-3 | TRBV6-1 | TGTGCCAGCAGTCCGCCGGCCGGCTCTGGAAACACCATATATTTT | CASSPPAGSGNTIYF
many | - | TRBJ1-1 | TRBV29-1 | TGCAGCGTCGAACCCAGTCATGAAGCTTTCTTT | CSVEPSHEAFF
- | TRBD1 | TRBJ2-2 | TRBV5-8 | TGTGCCAGCAGCTGGCAGGGGGCCCACGGGGAGCTGTTTTTT | CASSWQGAHGELFF
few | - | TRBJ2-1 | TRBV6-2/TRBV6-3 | TGTGCCATCAGCCTGCGACAGTATTACAATGAGCAGTTCTTC | CAISLRQYYNEQFF